This T cell receptor (beta chain) was recovered during a study of blood T cell repertoires in COVID-19. CDR3 size: 14 residues. CDR1 and CDR2 from the germline V gene are SGHTA and FQGNSA. The V and J ends lost 5 bases and 1 base respectively, with 10 bases between them. In the authors' workflow: Amplifying reference gene primers gave estimates of nucleated cell counts. Method: immunoSEQ multiplex PCR; TCRdb's copy keeps in-frame clones and lacks some. That table gives V, J and clone size, and the DNA gave D and trimming. The sample records more than 200,000 clones, about 88% being singletons. The rearrangement uses TRBV7-2 and TRBJ2-3, with a weak D call TRBD1 (5 bases). The clonotype was recovered from a woman aged 35 to 49 who had recovered from COVID-19. The sequenced sample consisted of peripheral blood. Here the CDR3 reads CASSPDRGTDTQYF. In DNA, the CDR3 is TGTGCCAGCAGCCCCGACAGAGGCACAGATACGCAGTATTTT.